This TCR beta chain came from a study of shared clonotypes between healthy human individuals. The method was immunoSEQ multiplex PCR; TCRdb's version includes in-frame clones alone and lacks a portion of them. In the table there are 2 million to 2.5 million clones, around 95% of which are singletons. This clone was observed a single time. Trimming at V came to 6 bases and at J to 6 bases, leaving 17 bases not matched to a gene. Germline V lookup: CDR1 LGHNT, CDR2 FRNRAP. The CDR3 spans 18 residues. The V and J genes are TRBV12-5 and TRBJ2-7, with 13 bases aligning to TRBD2. The receptor comes from a young man in good health. Sequenced input: naive CD4+ T cells sorted from blood. Subset in this sample: CD45RA+ positively selected. The CDR3 DNA is TGTGCTAGTGGCTCTCTCCCGCCGGGACTAGCGGGAACCCTCGAGCAGTACTTC. It is translated as CASGSLPPGLAGTLEQYF.